The 23 T cell receptor beta chains presented below share a single source sample, sequenced in a study of T-cell memory formation after mild COVID-19 (dated by TCRdb to 2020 to 2023). The library was made by 5' RACE. Instrument on record: Illumina NovaSeq 6000. TCRdb itself trimmed the public reads at Q25 with fastp, ran MiXCR and retained productive beta chains. Identical CDR3 protein sequences are pooled into one entry, listed with their most common genes and DNA. For this sample there are around 200,000 distinct CDR3 sequences; under 20% appear just once. 3.5% to 5% of the sample lies in the top ten. The source material was PBMCs or a T cell subset sorted from them (not recorded which). The receptors were sampled from a man younger than 30 who had mild COVID-19 (a few samples of this study predate the infection). The sample titles of this study are shuffled in the database, so cell type and time point are left out; the donor was told from shared clones.

This clonotype was observed many times. The chain employs TRBV7-3 and TRBJ2-1; TRBD2 is a possible D gene (6 bases). The CDR3 is made up of 12 amino acids. Germline lookup yields CDR1 SGHTA and CDR2 FQGTGA. V dropped 5 bases and J dropped 9 bases, with 11 bases sitting between them. This CDR3 is CASSRMGGEQFF. CDR3 sequence (DNA): TGTGCCAGCAGCCGGATGGGGGGTGAGCAGTTCTTC.

This chain joins TRBV3-1 and TRBJ2-4; D gene ambiguous. The CDR3 spans 12 residues. CDR1 is LGHDT, CDR2 YNNKEL, per germline (reference sequence). Trimming shortened V by 4 bases and J by 9 bases, and 10 bases separated the two germline ends. The CDR3 region is CASSPLEGIQYF. CDR3 nucleotides: TGTGCCAGCAGCCCCCTCGAAGGCATTCAGTACTTC.

The chain employs TRBV5-5 and TRBJ1-2; D is perhaps TRBD1 (5 bases). The CDR3 is made up of 11 amino acids. Germline V lookup: CDR1 SGHKS, CDR2 YYEKEE (reference sequence). V lost 6 bases, J lost 8 bases, and 11 bases lay in between. The CDR3 loop reads CASKRAGGYTF. CDR3 DNA: TGTGCCAGCAAGAGGGCAGGGGGCTACACCTTC.

This clonotype appeared a few times. The chain carries TRBV5-4 and TRBJ1-1; TRBD1 aligns across 8 bases. V gave up 4 bases and J gave up 3 bases; unmatched junction bases: 5. The germline CDR1 and CDR2 sequences are SGHNT and YYREEE (reference sequence). This CDR3 is built from 14 residues. The CDR3 DNA is TGTGCCAGCAGCGTCCTCAGGGGGCACACTGAAGCTTTCTTT. Protein: CASSVLRGHTEAFF.

This clonotype was seen ten or more times. The chain has TRBV4-1 and TRBJ1-2; D uncertain. The CDR3 has 13 amino acids. Trimming pared 0 bases from V and 8 bases from J, leaving 10 bases between. Germline V gives CDR1 MGHRA, CDR2 YSYEKL. CDR3 nucleotide sequence: TGCGCCAGCAGCCAAGATCGTTCAGGAGGCTACACCTTC. This sequence encodes CASSQDRSGGYTF.

This chain joins TRBV6-1 and TRBJ2-2; the D is unclear. This CDR3 is built from 15 residues. Germline CDR1 reads MNHNS; CDR2 reads SASEGT. V was pared by 3 bases and J by 5 bases, with 13 bases between. In nucleotides, the CDR3 is TGTGCCAGCAGTGATTTAGGGTCGCTGACCGGGGAGCTGTTTTTT. Translation: CASSDLGSLTGELFF.

In its sample, this clonotype was seen a few times. J is TRBJ2-7 and V is TRBV5-1; TRBD2 matches at 11 bases. The CDR3 totals 16 residues. Trimming took 5 bases from V and 5 from J; bases not matched to a gene: 12. Germline lookup yields CDR1 SGHRS and CDR2 YFSETQ. In nucleotides, the CDR3 is TGCGCCAGCAGATCAGATACTAGCGGGGGAATCGACGAGCAGTACTTC. The encoded protein is CASRSDTSGGIDEQYF.

This clonotype was picked up a small number of times. The CDR3 bases are TGTGCCAGCAGCCCGGGTGGAACTCTCACTGAAGCTTTCTTT. It encodes CASSPGGTLTEAFF. The gene calls are TRBV7-9 and TRBJ1-1, with D unresolved. The CDR3 extends over 14 amino acids. CDR1 and CDR2 (germline): SEHNR, FQNEAQ (reference sequence). V dropped 5 bases and J dropped 4 bases, with 14 bases sitting between them. Supplemented by reference TRBV7-9 and TRBJ1-1, the full variable domain reads DTGVSQNPRHKITKRGQNVTFRCDPISEHNRLYWYRQTLGQGPEFLTYFQNEAQLEKSRLLSDRFSAERPKGSFSTLEIQRTEQGDSAMYLCASSPGGTLTEAFFGQGTRLTVV.

Many counts were recorded for this clonotype. V usage is TRBV28 and J usage is TRBJ1-6; D is unclear. Per germline, CDR1 MDHEN and CDR2 SYDVKM. The germline V and J ends were trimmed by 1 base and 0 bases, with 13 bases remaining between them. This CDR3 has 18 residues. The CDR3 reads CASSLSRFLSSYNSPLHF. As DNA, the CDR3 is TGTGCCAGCAGTTTATCCCGGTTTCTGAGCTCCTATAATTCACCCCTCCACTTT.

This clonotype was observed a handful of times. The CDR3 region is CASSEVPNEKLFF. CDR3 sequence (DNA): TGCGCCAGCAGTGAGGTGCCCAATGAAAAACTGTTTTTT. The gene calls are TRBV5-1 and TRBJ1-4; D call uncertain. The CDR3 has 13 residues. V lost 5 bases to trimming and J lost 5 bases, with 10 bases between them. The V gene's germline CDR1 is SGHRS and CDR2 YFSETQ.

This clonotype was seen only a few times. The gene calls are TRBV7-2 and TRBJ2-2, with 8 positions matching TRBD1. Trimming took 4 bases from V and 0 from J; bases not matched to a gene: 1. The CDR3 runs 15 residues. Germline assignment: CDR1 SGHTA and CDR2 FQGNSA. The CDR3 nucleotides read TGTGCCAGCAGCTGGGGACAGGCGAACACCGGGGAGCTGTTTTTT. Translation gives CASSWGQANTGELFF.

This sequence joins TRBV5-1 and TRBJ1-2; TRBD1 might be the D (5 bases). The ends were cut back, 9 bases at V and 4 bases at J, with 13 bases in the middle. The germline V gene has CDR1 SGHRS and CDR2 YFSETQ. The CDR3 length is 12 residues. The CDR3 bases are TGCGCCACCGGGGGGGACGGCTATGGCTACACCTTC. Translation: CATGGDGYGYTF. Complete variable domain (other parts from reference TRBV5-1 and TRBJ1-2): KAGVTQTPRYLIKTRGQQVTLSCSPISGHRSVSWYQQTPGQGLQFLFEYFSETQRNKGNFPGRFSGRQFSNSRSEMNVSTLELGDSALYLCATGGDGYGYTFGSGTRLTVV.

A few counts support this clonotype. J is TRBJ2-7 and V is TRBV6-5; 9 nucleotides align to TRBD1. The CDR3 sequence is 16 residues long. Losses at the gene ends were 2 bases for V and 7 bases for J; bases not matched to a gene: 12. Germline V gene data show CDR1 as MNHEY and CDR2 as SVGAGI. The CDR3 reads CASSYASPGQGEEQYF. The CDR3 coding sequence is TGTGCCAGCAGTTACGCGTCCCCGGGACAGGGCGAAGAGCAGTACTTC.

In this sample, this clonotype turned up many times. CDR3 nucleotides: TGCGCCAGCAGCCAACCCCAAGGATCCGGGGAGCTGTTTTTT. Amino acid sequence: CASSQPQGSGELFF. The chain joins TRBV4-3 to TRBJ2-2; D is ambiguous. This CDR3 comprises 14 residues. CDR1 and CDR2 from the germline V gene are LGHNA and YSLEER. V dropped 2 bases and J dropped 6 bases, with 10 bases sitting between them.

The V call is TRBV20-1, the J call TRBJ1-2; the D is unclear. The CDR3 extends over 14 amino acids. Trimming pared 6 bases from V and 2 bases from J, leaving 16 bases between. Germline-derived CDR1 and CDR2 are DFQATT and SNEGSKA (reference sequence). The CDR3 reads CSAHQTAGNYGYTF. CDR3 bases: TGCAGTGCCCACCAGACGGCAGGCAACTATGGCTACACCTTC.

V usage is TRBV2 and J usage is TRBJ1-1, with D perhaps matching TRBD1 (6 bases). Trimming took 6 bases from V and 3 from J, leaving 11 bases between them. The V gene's germline CDR1 is SNHLY and CDR2 FYNNEI. This CDR3 has 13 residues. Written as DNA, the CDR3 is TGTGCCAGCAGCATAGACAGGTACACTGAAGCTTTCTTT. Translated: CASSIDRYTEAFF.

The chain combines TRBV5-1 with TRBJ2-3; 7 bases agree with TRBD2. With V trimmed by 0 bases and J by 3 bases, 7 bases remained unmatched. Germline-derived CDR1 and CDR2 are SGHRS and YFSETQ. The CDR3 has 16 residues. The CDR3: CASSLEGSGRTDTQYF. As DNA, the CDR3 is TGCGCCAGCAGCTTGGAGGGTAGCGGGCGGACAGATACGCAGTATTTT.

The table lists this clonotype with a few counts. The rearrangement links TRBV4-3 to TRBJ1-1, with unresolved D. The V end lost 4 bases, the J end lost 4 bases, and 16 bases lay between the germline ends. CDR3 length: 15 residues. Germline CDR1 LGHNA, CDR2 YSLEER. The CDR3 DNA is TGCGCCAGCAGCCCCTTGCCTGGGGAGGGCACTGAAGCTTTCTTT. Encoded protein: CASSPLPGEGTEAFF.

The V call is TRBV6-5, the J call TRBJ2-7; D is ambiguous. From germline, CDR1 is MNHEY and CDR2 SVGAGI. V was pared by 0 bases and J by 1 base, with 7 bases between. The length of the CDR3 is 14 residues. The CDR3, as DNA: TGTGCCAGCAGTTACTCGATGGGATCCTACGAGCAGTACGTC. It specifies CASSYSMGSYEQYV.

This clonotype was seen once. The chain has TRBV20-1 and TRBJ2-4; 8 bases are a match to TRBD1. Trimming cost V 3 bases and J 8 bases; bases outside gene matches: 6. The CDR3 totals 13 residues. Germline V CDR1 and CDR2: DFQATT, SNEGSKA (reference sequence). CDR3 amino acids: CSASRQGADIQYF. The CDR3 nucleotides are TGCAGTGCTAGTCGCCAGGGGGCTGACATTCAGTACTTC.

This clonotype was detected ten times or more. This sequence joins TRBV7-2 and TRBJ2-3; no reliable D call. Germline CDR1 SGHTA, CDR2 FQGNSA. This CDR3 spans 12 amino acids. Trimming took 3 bases from V and 2 from J, leaving 3 bases between them. DNA for the CDR3: TGTGCCAGCAGCTTGGACACAGATACGCAGTATTTT. Protein: CASSLDTDTQYF.

This clonotype was counted at least ten times. V and J are TRBV5-1 and TRBJ1-6; D gene uncertain. V lost 0 bases and J 5 bases, leaving 12 bases between the germline ends. The CDR3 sequence is 16 residues long. CDR1 and CDR2 (germline): SGHRS, YFSETQ. The CDR3 reads CASSLAGPENNSPLHF. The CDR3 region has the DNA TGCGCCAGCAGCTTGGCCGGTCCAGAAAATAATTCACCCCTCCACTTT.

The table lists this clonotype with a few counts. The rearrangement links TRBV3-1 to TRBJ2-2; D not resolved. This CDR3 has 15 amino acids. The V end was cut by 2 bases, the J end by 2 bases, with 9 bases between. The germline CDR1 and CDR2 sequences are LGHDT and YNNKEL (reference sequence). The CDR3 sequence: CASSQYSANTGELFF. CDR3 bases: TGTGCCAGCAGCCAATACAGCGCAAACACCGGGGAGCTGTTTTTT.